What follows are 2 T cell receptor beta chains derived from one specimen sequenced in a study of immune heterogeneity within non-small cell lung tumors. For each sample, template was around 600 ng of bulk tumor genomic DNA. Each primary tumor yielded several biopsies, collected far apart from one another at surgery. Undergoing curative surgery were patients whose non-small cell lung cancer was untreated and newly diagnosed. Multiplex PCR amplified TCR beta CDR3 with 32 V and 13 J primers. A single record per CDR3 protein comes from TCRdb applying MiXCR to the multiplex PCR reads. The sample consists of about 12,000 distinct CDR3 sequences, roughly 22% of them appearing once. The sequencing input was lung tumor tissue. The receptors were gathered from a man aged 55 to 70 with non-small cell lung cancer.

This clonotype is categorized as medium-sized. CDR3 coding DNA: TGTGCCAGCAGTGACCTACAGGGGAATCAGCCCCAGCATTTT. Protein: CASSDLQGNQPQHF. J is TRBJ1-5 and V is TRBV28, with 7 bases that match TRBD1. CDR1 MDHEN and CDR2 SYDVKM come from the germline V gene. The V gene end was trimmed by 5 bases and the J gene end by 4 bases; junction bases not matched to a gene: 5. This CDR3 contains 14 residues.

This clonotype was observed a handful of times. The rearrangement joins TRBV20-1 to TRBJ2-3; D call uncertain. Trimming left V 5 bases short and J 2 bases short, with 20 bases between. Germline V gene data show CDR1 as DFQATT and CDR2 as SNEGSKA (reference sequence). The CDR3 consists of 16 residues. CDR3 nucleotide sequence: TGCAGTGCTGGACGGGTGGCAGCCGATTTCACAGATACGCAGTATTTT. Translated, it gives CSAGRVAADFTDTQYF.